The present T cell receptor beta chain was sequenced within a study of immune evolution from preneoplasia to lung adenocarcinoma (dated by TCRdb to about 2021). Broadly, across the study: No AAH lesions showed HLA loss of heterozygosity, compared with 5.5% to 8% of AIS, approximately 15% of MIA and around a third of ADC lesions. The study used immune gene expression, TCR sequencing and multiplex immunofluorescence to profile the immune contexture of lung adenocarcinoma precursors and invasive adenocarcinoma. Resected precursor lesions (AAH, AIS, MIA) and invasive adenocarcinomas were compared against paired morphologically normal lung tissue. Sample size was based on specimen availability rather than a prior power calculation. Whole exome sequencing and methylation data from the same cohort of nodules were integrated with the immune data. In total, the cohort included 53 patients with pulmonary nodules, all of whom underwent surgical resection. TCR sequencing data were obtained from around 56 patients. According to the study, around 100 samples were used for TCR sequencing. POLYSOLVER was used to infer Class I HLA alleles from exome data, and LOHHLA was used to detect allele-specific HLA loss.

Resection was performed on patients in Japan or China between the mid-2010s and the late 2010s. Two lung cancer pathologists independently confirmed the histologic diagnosis of each case on H&E slides. Premalignant or tumor cells were enriched for nucleic acid extraction by macro-dissection performed after pathologic assessment. DNA was isolated from FFPE tissue using the AllPrep DNA/RNA FFPE Kit. Broader findings and caveats from the paper: The highest clonality was observed in normal lung, whereas higher T cell density and diversity but lower clonality appeared to be present in later-stage lesions. Because every patient came from Japan and China, how well the results apply to Western populations was uncertain. Compared with EGFR-mutant or double wild-type lesions, KRAS-mutant nodules had the highest T cell clonality. The findings rested on association rather than direct causation, and larger cohorts with long-term follow-up and longitudinal biopsies were considered necessary. Normal lung had the highest top T cell clone frequencies, which appeared to decline progressively from AAH through AIS, MIA and invasive adenocarcinoma.

TCR beta CDR3 regions were sequenced from DNA using the immunoSEQ hsTCRbeta Kit. Per the source publication's procedure: The ImmunoSEQ Analyzer was used to analyse the TCR sequencing data. T cell clonality was defined as 1 minus Pielou's evenness, as computed on productive rearrangements. The inverse Simpson index, applied to productive templates, was used to measure T cell diversity. T cell density was TCR beta template counts normalized to usable DNA, estimated by amplifying and sequencing housekeeping genes. TCR metrics were compared across histologic stages using two-sided Kruskal-Wallis tests. Drawn from immuneACCESS, this table holds only the in-frame rearrangements with V and J called that TCRdb kept. Clones are partly lost; checked studies trace under half to an unresolved V gene and leave the rest unexplained. Clone size and V and J calls were adopted from that table, with D and trimming inferred from the DNA. The sample has under 5,500 clones on record, approximately 89% of them singletons. The ten largest clones represent 2% to 2.5% of the sample.

The CDR3 sequence holds 13 residues, the cysteine and phenylalanine included. Only the CDR3 region is kept as DNA, spanning 39 bases read in frame from base 1. V was cut back by 0 bases and J by 7 bases, leaving a gap of 11 bases between them. CDR1 SGHRS and CDR2 YFSETQ are derived from the germline V gene. In regard to this clone: No antigen is known for it. Per-base quality was not reported, and no clone a single base away is much larger than it.

Input material: FFPE lung adenocarcinoma in situ tissue. This specimen's cell subset or site label, interpreted: preinvasive adenocarcinoma in situ (AIS). The V and J genes are TRBV5-1 and TRBJ2-7; the D gene is perhaps TRBD2, from 5 matching bases. The TCR sequence derives from a person between 55 and 80 years old with lung adenocarcinoma. CDR3 region: CASSLDAGWEQYF. Here is the DNA: TGCGCCAGCAGCTTGGACGCGGGTTGGGAGCAGTACTTC.